Below, 23 T cell receptor beta chains from the same sample are listed, as sequenced in a study of T-cell memory formation after mild COVID-19. TCRdb re-derived calls from the 5' RACE reads in MiXCR, one entry per CDR3 protein. The sample carries 250,000 or so distinct CDR3 sequences, roughly 18% recorded once. The source material was PBMCs or a T cell subset sorted from them (not recorded which). These receptors were obtained from a man aged 18 to 35 who had mild COVID-19 (a few samples of this study predate the infection). Cell type and time point are not known.

This clonotype was counted at least ten times. The rearrangement uses TRBV6-4 and TRBJ2-2, with D unclear. V lost 2 bases and J lost 3, with 10 bases in between. Per germline, CDR1 MRHNA and CDR2 SNTAGT. The CDR3 is made up of 15 amino acids. This CDR3 reads CASSDQPGHTGELFF. For the CDR3, the DNA is TGTGCCAGCAGTGACCAGCCAGGCCACACCGGGGAGCTGTTTTTT.

The chain recombines TRBV6-1 with TRBJ2-7; D possibly corresponds to TRBD2 (7 bases). Per germline, CDR1 MNHNS and CDR2 SASEGT. This CDR3 has 13 amino acids. The ends were cut back, 10 bases at V and 4 bases at J, with 17 bases in the middle. The CDR3 sequence: CATGGAAGYEQYF. CDR3 bases: TGTGCCACTGGGGGGGCAGCCGGGTACGAGCAGTACTTC.

This chain links TRBV15 with TRBJ2-1; 8 bases map to TRBD2. Trimming removed 3 bases from V and 8 bases from J; junction bases left unmatched: 6. Germline CDR1 reads LNHNV; CDR2 reads YYDKDF (reference sequence). This CDR3 has 14 amino acids. The CDR3 loop is CATSSQRGSDEQFF. In DNA, the CDR3 is TGTGCCACCAGCAGCCAGCGGGGGTCCGATGAGCAGTTCTTC.

This clonotype was detected only a few times. The chain couples TRBV5-5 to TRBJ2-1, with 7 bases fitting TRBD2. CDR3 length equals 16 residues. Germline values: CDR1 SGHKS, CDR2 YYEKEE (reference sequence). Trimming removed 1 base from V and 5 bases from J; junction bases left unmatched: 9. This CDR3 is CASSLMGSRGDNEQFF. In nucleotides, the CDR3 is TGTGCCAGCAGCTTGATGGGGAGCCGGGGGGACAATGAGCAGTTCTTC.

Many counts were recorded for this clonotype. The chain recombines TRBV29-1 with TRBJ1-2; D not certain. V shed 0 bases and J shed 9 bases, with 11 bases lying between them. The CDR3 is 12 amino acids. The germline V gene encodes CDR1 SQVTM and CDR2 ANQGSEA. The CDR3 is CSVEEVVRSYTF. CDR3 nucleotides: TGCAGCGTTGAAGAGGTCGTCAGGAGCTACACCTTC.

The genes are TRBV6-2 or TRBV6-3 and TRBJ1-5; no clear D gene. Per the germline V gene, CDR1 is MNHEY and CDR2 is SVGEGT. Trimming shortened V by 1 base and J by 5 bases, and 3 bases separated the two germline ends. This CDR3 has 12 residues. The DNA for the CDR3 is TGTGCCAGCAGTTACTTTTATCAGCCCCAGCATTTT. Translation gives CASSYFYQPQHF.

This clonotype was recorded many times. The gene calls are TRBV4-1 and TRBJ2-7; 13 nucleotides match TRBD2. The CDR3 sequence is 15 residues long. CDR1 MGHRA and CDR2 YSYEKL come from the germline V gene. V dropped 4 bases and J dropped 3; count of bases not matched to a gene: 3. The CDR3 nucleotides read TGCGCCAGCAGCCGAGGGACTAGCGGGGTCTACGAGCAGTACTTC. Translating gives CASSRGTSGVYEQYF.

This clonotype was seen only a few times. V usage is TRBV15 and J usage is TRBJ2-7; tentatively, D is TRBD2 (6 bases). Between the trimmed V and J ends, which lost 0 bases and 2 bases, there was a span of 20 bases. The CDR3 is made up of 18 amino acids. Germline CDR1 and CDR2: LNHNV and YYDKDF (reference sequence). For the CDR3, the DNA is TGTGCCACCAGCAGAGATCGCCGGGGGAACGAACCTCCCTACGAGCAGTACTTC. It is translated as CATSRDRRGNEPPYEQYF.

The chain links TRBV2 to TRBJ1-1; D is perhaps TRBD1 (6 bases). Trimming took 11 bases from V and 3 from J, leaving 22 bases between them. The germline gives CDR1 SNHLY, CDR2 FYNNEI. The CDR3 sequence is 15 residues long. CDR3 sequence: CACTRGAMEDTEAFF. The CDR3 DNA reads as TGTGCCTGCACGCGGGGGGCTATGGAGGACACTGAAGCTTTCTTT.

Ten or more counts support this clonotype. The rearrangement links TRBV20-1 to TRBJ2-7; 7 nucleotides match TRBD1. This CDR3 is 15 amino acids long. V gave up 6 bases and J gave up 3 bases; unmatched junction bases: 14. Germline V gene data show CDR1 as DFQATT and CDR2 as SNEGSKA (reference sequence). CDR3 sequence (DNA): TGCAGTGCACAGCCGGGACAGCTCCTGCTCTACGAGCAGTACGTC. Encoded protein: CSAQPGQLLLYEQYV.

This clonotype was counted a few times. The genes are TRBV5-1 and TRBJ2-2; D might be TRBD2 (5 bases). This CDR3 has 15 residues. Trimming cost V 4 bases and J 6 bases, with 16 bases left between them. The germline gives CDR1 SGHRS, CDR2 YFSETQ. The CDR3: CASSQPGIVSGELFF. The CDR3, as DNA: TGCGCCAGCAGCCAGCCCGGGATTGTATCCGGGGAGCTGTTTTTT.

This clonotype was observed a few times. The chain employs TRBV6-2 or TRBV6-3 and TRBJ2-6; D gene ambiguous. In germline, CDR1 is MNHEY, CDR2 SVGEGT. Deletions cut 5 bases from V and 1 base from J, with 9 bases between. The CDR3 runs to 15 residues. CDR3 nucleotide sequence: TGTGCCAGCAGTCCTGAGTTGTCTGGGGCCAACGTCCTGACTTTC. This translates into CASSPELSGANVLTF.

The chain is built from TRBV4-1 and TRBJ2-7; 7 bases fit TRBD2. CDR1 and CDR2 (germline): MGHRA, YSYEKL. After removal of 4 bases from V and 0 bases from J, the junction contained 3 bases not matched to a gene. The CDR3 contains 14 residues. The CDR3: CASSRGGVSYEQYF. DNA of the CDR3: TGCGCCAGCAGCCGGGGAGGGGTCTCCTACGAGCAGTACTTC.

The chain recombines TRBV27 with TRBJ1-4, with TRBD1 as a possible D gene (5 bases). Germline V gene lookup returns CDR1 MNHEY and CDR2 SMNVEV (reference sequence). The CDR3 sequence is 14 residues long. V lost 6 bases to trimming and J lost 8 bases, with 16 bases between them. CDR3 loop: CASSNGGVGEKLFF. The CDR3 nucleotides read TGTGCCAGCAGCAACGGGGGGGTAGGAGAAAAACTGTTTTTT.

This chain joins TRBV12-3 or TRBV12-4 and TRBJ2-1; 8 bases align to TRBD2. The CDR3 totals 14 residues. V lost 4 bases, J lost 6 bases, and 5 bases stayed unmatched. CDR3: CASSSGLASNEQFF. The CDR3 nucleotides are TGTGCCAGCAGTTCCGGACTAGCCAGCAATGAGCAGTTCTTC.

This clonotype was picked up a small number of times. The chain has TRBV12-3 or TRBV12-4 and TRBJ2-5, with D tentatively TRBD1 (5 bases). V was trimmed by 7 bases and J by 5 bases, leaving 11 bases between them. This CDR3 has 12 residues. This CDR3 is CASTLGPETQYF. CDR3 bases: TGTGCCAGCACCCTGGGGCCGGAGACCCAGTACTTC.

This chain joins TRBV1 and TRBJ2-2; the table's D call TRBD1 went unverified against the DNA. TRBV1 is a pseudogene. The CDR3 contains 17 residues. CDR3 bases: TGCACCAGCAGCCAAGCTCCAGGGGGCAAGAACACCGGGGAGCTGTTTTTT. Encoded protein: CTSSQAPGGKNTGELFF.

This clonotype was picked up a small number of times. This chain uses TRBV4-2 with TRBJ2-5, with D tentatively TRBD2 (5 bases). Germline loops: CDR1 LGHNA, CDR2 YNFKEQ. The V and J ends lost 3 bases and 3 bases respectively, with 11 bases between them. This CDR3 spans 14 amino acids. The CDR3 DNA follows: TGTGCCAGCAGCCAGCTAGCTGGTGAAGAGACCCAGTACTTC. Amino acids: CASSQLAGEETQYF.

The chain links TRBV24-1 to TRBJ2-3; D gene uncertain. Trimming cost V 9 bases and J 5 bases, with 20 bases left between them. The CDR3 extends over 15 amino acids. Germline V gene data show CDR1 as KGHDR and CDR2 as SFDVKD. The CDR3, as DNA: TGTGCCACCCCGGTCGAACCACGTCAGCAAGATACGCAGTATTTT. It is translated as CATPVEPRQQDTQYF.

The rearrangement uses TRBV6-5 and TRBJ1-3, with 10 bases matching TRBD1. Germline V lookup: CDR1 MNHEY, CDR2 SVGAGI. After removal of 5 bases from V and 0 bases from J, the junction contained 4 bases not matched to a gene. This CDR3 comprises 16 residues. CDR3 residues: CASSTDRGASGNTIYF. The CDR3 nucleotides read TGTGCCAGCAGTACGGACAGGGGGGCCTCTGGAAACACCATATATTTT.

In its sample, this clonotype was seen once. The chain joins TRBV7-9 to TRBJ2-2, with D possibly called TRBD1 or TRBD2 (5 bases each). V lost 5 bases to trimming and J lost 4 bases, with 14 bases between them. The CDR3 is 15 residues long. Germline V CDR1 and CDR2: SEHNR, FQNEAQ (reference sequence). CDR3 DNA sequence: TGTGCCAGCAGCCGCCGGGACGGACTCACCGGGGAGCTGTTTTTT. Protein product: CASSRRDGLTGELFF.

The sample holds many counts of this clonotype. This chain links TRBV28 with TRBJ2-7; D unresolved. Per germline, CDR1 MDHEN and CDR2 SYDVKM. This CDR3 region has 11 residues. Between the trimmed V and J ends, which lost 4 bases and 3 bases, there was a span of 4 bases. As DNA, the CDR3 is TGTGCCAGCAGTTCTCTCTACGAGCAGTACGTC. Protein sequence: CASSSLYEQYV.

V gene TRBV5-1 combines with J gene TRBJ2-3; D unclear. The CDR3 is made up of 15 amino acids. V was pared by 0 bases and J by 2 bases, with 10 bases between. The germline V gene encodes CDR1 SGHRS and CDR2 YFSETQ. The CDR3 reads CASSLEPPPTDTQYF. CDR3 bases: TGCGCCAGCAGCTTGGAACCGCCGCCCACAGATACGCAGTATTTT.